The 26 T cell receptor beta chains listed next were all sequenced from one sample in a study of control samples from healthy donors and cancer patients. The method was immunoSEQ multiplex PCR; TCRdb's version includes in-frame clones alone and lacks a portion of them. This table has more than 25,000 clones, 70% to 90% appearing once. The sample taken for sequencing was formalin-fixed, paraffin-embedded tissue. The receptors here all came from a female donor with melanoma.

This clone appeared a few times. V and J are TRBV5-1 and TRBJ1-1; TRBD1 agrees at 12 bases. The CDR3 has 19 residues. The V gene's germline CDR1 is SGHRS and CDR2 YFSETQ. J lost 5 bases, V lost 3 bases, and 17 bases had no gene match. CDR3 in DNA: TGCGCCAGCAGCTGGACCTTACACCGGGACAGGGGGCTGGGGACTGAAGCTTTCTTT. It translates to CASSWTLHRDRGLGTEAFF. The full variable domain, with the rest looked up from reference TRBV5-1 and TRBJ1-1, is KAGVTQTPRYLIKTRGQQVTLSCSPISGHRSVSWYQQTPGQGLQFLFEYFSETQRNKGNFPGRFSGRQFSNSRSEMNVSTLELGDSALYLCASSWTLHRDRGLGTEAFFGQGTRLTVV.

The chain has TRBV10-3 and TRBJ1-2; no reliable D call. V was shortened by 10 bases and J by 3 bases, with 9 bases between the two germline ends. In germline, CDR1 is ENHRY, CDR2 SYGVKD. The CDR3 sequence is 11 residues long. The CDR3 is CASRPDYGYTF. DNA of the CDR3: TGTGCCAGCCGACCCGACTATGGCTACACCTTC.

This clone was seen only once. The chain has TRBV28 and TRBJ1-4; D unclear. CDR1 and CDR2 from the germline V gene are MDHEN and SYDVKM. This CDR3 has 11 amino acids. V was shortened by 7 bases and J by 4 bases, with 4 bases between the two germline ends. The CDR3 protein is CASTFNEKLFF. CDR3 nucleotide sequence: TGTGCCAGCACCTTTAATGAAAAACTGTTTTTT.

This chain uses TRBV11-2 with TRBJ2-3; possibly TRBD1 or TRBD2 for D (6 bases each). The CDR3 has 18 residues. Germline V gene lookup returns CDR1 SGHAT and CDR2 FQNNGV. Trimming shortened V by 5 bases and J by 2 bases, and 23 bases separated the two germline ends. The DNA for the CDR3 is TGTGCCAGCAGCGAAGACGTGGGGGGCTTAAGATACACAGATACGCAGTATTTT. Encoded protein: CASSEDVGGLRYTDTQYF.

CDR3 loop: CASSPDRVIYTF. CDR3 bases: TGTGCCAGCAGCCCAGACAGGGTGATCTACACCTTC. The V and J genes are TRBV7-8 and TRBJ1-2, with 7 bases identical to TRBD1. This CDR3 spans 12 amino acids. Germline V gene data show CDR1 as SGHVS and CDR2 as FQNEAQ. After removal of 5 bases from V and 10 bases from J, the junction contained 7 bases not matched to a gene.

The rearrangement links TRBV6-1 to TRBJ2-4, with D tentatively TRBD1 (5 bases). Germline V gene data show CDR1 as MNHNS and CDR2 as SASEGT. The CDR3 is 15 amino acids. V shed 3 bases and J shed 2 bases, with 11 bases lying between them. CDR3: CASSDRTGSKNIQYF. In DNA form, the CDR3 reads TGTGCCAGCAGTGACCGCACAGGCTCCAAAAACATTCAGTACTTC.

The CDR3 sequence is CASSLLINRGGEAFF. In DNA form, the CDR3 reads TGTGCCAGCAGTTTATTGATTAACAGGGGAGGGGAAGCTTTCTTT. The chain joins TRBV27 to TRBJ1-1, with 7 bases identical to TRBD1. The CDR3 extends over 15 amino acids. In germline, CDR1 is MNHEY, CDR2 SMNVEV (reference sequence). V was pared by 1 base and J by 8 bases, with 10 bases of the junction left unmatched.

The V call is TRBV6-5, the J call TRBJ2-2; no clear D gene. Germline CDR1 and CDR2: MNHEY and SVGAGI. This CDR3 is built from 13 residues. V lost 7 bases and J lost 7, with 13 bases in between. CDR3 amino acids: CASIQVHGGELFF. For the CDR3, the DNA is TGTGCCAGCATCCAAGTTCATGGCGGGGAGCTGTTTTTT.

The chain employs TRBV27 and TRBJ2-3, with 13 bases that match TRBD2. Trimming at V came to 2 bases and at J to 2 bases, leaving 1 base not matched to a gene. The CDR3 is 16 amino acids. In germline, CDR1 is MNHEY, CDR2 SMNVEV (reference sequence). The CDR3 is CASSLTSGRVTDTQYF. The DNA for the CDR3 is TGTGCCAGCAGTTTAACTAGCGGGAGGGTCACAGATACGCAGTATTTT.

The V gene is TRBV5-1, the J gene TRBJ2-5, with TRBD1 matching over 7 bases. V shed 5 bases and J 2 bases; nucleotides not matched to a gene: 9. The germline V gene has CDR1 SGHRS and CDR2 YFSETQ. This CDR3 is 15 amino acids long. CDR3 protein: CASSITEGQQETQYF. The DNA of the CDR3 is TGCGCCAGCAGTATAACAGAGGGACAGCAAGAGACCCAGTACTTC.

The chain has TRBV3-1 (or the pseudogene TRBV3-2) and TRBJ2-2; 10 nucleotides match TRBD1. Germline CDR1 and CDR2: LGHDT and YNNKEL (reference sequence). The trim removed 4 bases at V and 5 bases at J, leaving 7 bases unmatched. This CDR3 has 16 amino acids. CDR3 sequence reads: CASSRGTGASTGELFF. As DNA, the CDR3 is TGTGCCAGCAGCCGTGGGACAGGGGCGAGTACCGGGGAGCTGTTTTTT.

The rearrangement links TRBV30 to TRBJ1-4; a possible D gene is TRBD1 (6 bases). The CDR3 spans 13 residues. Trimming took 2 bases from V and 8 from J, leaving 12 bases between them. Germline V lookup: CDR1 GTSNPN, CDR2 SVGIG (reference sequence). The CDR3 sequence is CAWSRRGAEKLFF. The CDR3 DNA is TGTGCCTGGAGTCGACGGGGGGCCGAAAAACTGTTTTTT.

As to this clone: The junction does not match germline at one end; this may be a read error. The gene calls are TRBV2 and TRBJ2-5, with 12 bases fitting TRBD2. Germline V CDR1 and CDR2: SNHLY, FYNNEI. The CDR3 runs 15 residues. The CDR3 spells CASTEMGLAGETQYF. CDR3 DNA: TGTGCCAGCACTGAAATGGGACTAGCGGGAGAGACCCAGTACTTC.

The chain carries TRBV4-2 and TRBJ2-3; the match to TRBD2 covers 8 bases. Unmatched junction bases numbered 8, after V lost 0 bases and J lost 6 bases. Germline lookup yields CDR1 LGHNA and CDR2 YNFKEQ. The CDR3 contains 16 residues. The CDR3 DNA reads as TGTGCCAGCAGCCAAGAGTTAGCGGGGAATTATGATACGCAGTATTTT. Translation gives CASSQELAGNYDTQYF.

The V call is TRBV14, the J call TRBJ1-1; no clear D gene. This CDR3 region has 14 residues. Trimming shortened V by 0 bases and J by 7 bases, and 12 bases separated the two germline ends. Germline-derived CDR1 and CDR2 are SGHDN and FVKESK. CDR3 sequence reads: CASSQDWVVGEAFF. CDR3 DNA: TGTGCCAGCAGCCAAGACTGGGTTGTGGGTGAAGCTTTCTTT.

The V call is TRBV2, the J call TRBJ2-7; D ambiguous. CDR1 and CDR2 from the germline V gene are SNHLY and FYNNEI. The CDR3 covers 13 residues. V lost 4 bases, J lost 3 bases, and 10 bases lay in between. DNA of the CDR3: TGTGCCAGCAGTGCCCCGACCCGCTACGAGCAGTACTTC. Translation gives CASSAPTRYEQYF.

The rearrangement joins TRBV19 to TRBJ2-7, with 10 bases matching TRBD1. The CDR3 runs to 16 residues. The germline CDR1 and CDR2 sequences are LNHDA and SQIVND (reference sequence). The ends lost 5 bases at V and 4 bases at J; junction bases unmatched: 11. Written as DNA, the CDR3 is TGTGCCAGTAGTGGCAGCCGGGACAGGGGCCTATACGAGCAGTACTTC. This codes for CASSGSRDRGLYEQYF.

V usage is TRBV12-3 or TRBV12-4 and J usage is TRBJ1-1, with unresolved D. Trimming removed 3 bases from V and 13 bases from J, with 12 bases in between. This CDR3 is built from 11 residues. The CDR3 nucleotides read TGTGCCAGCAGTTTTGGGTTATTTGTTTTCTTT. It specifies CASSFGLFVFF.

The genes are TRBV18 and TRBJ1-1; perhaps TRBD1 as D (6 bases). Trimming left V 1 base short and J 4 bases short, with 10 bases between. Per the germline V gene, CDR1 is KGHSH and CDR2 is LQKENI. The CDR3 loop spans 14 amino acids. Here the CDR3 reads CASSPLGGFTEAFF. The CDR3 nucleotides read TGTGCCAGCTCACCACTAGGGGGATTCACTGAAGCTTTCTTT.

This clone was found once. The chain couples TRBV5-1 to TRBJ1-1; a possible D gene is TRBD1 (6 bases). V lost 4 bases and J lost 6, with 10 bases in between. The germline V gene encodes CDR1 SGHRS and CDR2 YFSETQ. CDR3 length: 12 residues. CDR3 sequence (DNA): TGCGCCAGCAGCGTTCCAGGGGCTGAAGCTTTCTTT. Protein: CASSVPGAEAFF.

This rearrangement joins TRBV18 to TRBJ1-1; D remains ambiguous. Trimming left V 3 bases short and J 6 bases short, with 11 bases between. CDR3 length: 13 residues. Germline assignment: CDR1 KGHSH and CDR2 LQKENI. The CDR3 loop is CASSPPGWAEAFF. The CDR3 DNA reads TGTGCCAGCTCACCCCCGGGTTGGGCTGAAGCTTTCTTT.

This chain connects TRBV4-2 to TRBJ2-1; D is possibly TRBD2 (6 bases). The CDR3 sequence is 15 residues long. Germline lookup yields CDR1 LGHNA and CDR2 YNFKEQ. V was clipped by 0 bases and J by 5 bases, with 11 bases between them. The CDR3 spells CASSQDGGLNNEQFF. The CDR3 nucleotides read TGTGCCAGCAGCCAAGATGGCGGACTAAACAATGAGCAGTTCTTC.

This clone was observed once. The chain combines TRBV15 with TRBJ1-4, with D possibly TRBD1 on 5 matching bases. The CDR3 is made up of 17 amino acids. The germline gives CDR1 LNHNV, CDR2 YYDKDF (reference sequence). V gave up 3 bases and J gave up 1 base, with 15 bases separating them. This chain's CDR3 is CATSSGSNRITNEKLFF. The CDR3 DNA is TGTGCCACCAGCAGTGGATCGAACAGGATAACTAATGAAAAACTGTTTTTT. Drawing the rest from reference TRBV15 and TRBJ1-4, the complete variable domain is DAMVIQNPRYQVTQFGKPVTLSCSQTLNHNVMYWYQQKSSQAPKLLFHYYDKDFNNEADTPDNFQSRRPNTSFCFLDIRSPGLGDTAMYLCATSSGSNRITNEKLFFGSGTQLSVL.

The rearrangement uses TRBV18 and TRBJ1-1; D uncertain. CDR3 length: 12 amino acids. Germline lookup yields CDR1 KGHSH and CDR2 LQKENI. The V end lost 8 bases, the J end lost 1 base, and 8 bases lay between the germline ends. CDR3 in DNA: TGTGCCAGCCGCGTGGGGAACACTGAAGCTTTCTTT. Translating gives CASRVGNTEAFF. The complete variable domain, with remaining parts taken from reference TRBV18 and TRBJ1-1, reads NAGVMQNPRHLVRRRGQEARLRCSPMKGHSHVYWYRQLPEEGLKFMVYLQKENIIDESGMPKERFSAEFPKEGPSILRIQQVVRGDSAAYFCASRVGNTEAFFGQGTRLTVV.

V is TRBV2 and J is TRBJ1-1, with D unresolved. The V end lost 6 bases, the J end lost 1 base, and 15 bases lay between the germline ends. CDR1 is SNHLY, CDR2 FYNNEI, per germline. The CDR3 extends over 15 amino acids. The CDR3, as DNA: TGTGCCAGCAGGTACAGAAATCAGTGGAACACTGAAGCTTTCTTT. Amino acids: CASRYRNQWNTEAFF.

The V gene is TRBV4-1, the J gene TRBJ2-3, with D maybe TRBD2 (6 bases). V lost 4 bases and J 0 bases, leaving 17 bases between the germline ends. From germline, CDR1 is MGHRA and CDR2 YSYEKL. This CDR3 is 17 amino acids long. In DNA, the CDR3 is TGCGCCAGCAGCCCCGTAGGACGCGGAGGGAGCACAGATACGCAGTATTTT. It is translated as CASSPVGRGGSTDTQYF.